The rows below give T cell receptor beta chains drawn from one sample of a study of control samples from healthy donors and cancer patients. TCRdb's copy holds only in-frame clones and misses some; the assay was immunoSEQ multiplex PCR. The table has about 110,000 clones, 75% to 95% seen once. The sequenced sample was blood. These receptors originate from a human donor in good health. The donor label of this sample is uncertain. CDR3s include the opening cysteine and the closing phenylalanine or tryptophan. A D gene is named only where the DNA matches it firmly. Some rows mark clone size as missing; the rest say once, few, many or name a class of expanded clone.

v_call	d_call	clone_size	j_call	cdr3_aa	cdr3_nt
TRBV6-5	-	once	TRBJ2-1	CASTGLNYNEQFF	TGTGCCAGCACGGGGCTCAATTACAATGAGCAGTTCTTC
TRBV5-6	TRBD1	-	TRBJ2-3	CASSPAGQGADTQYF	TGTGCCAGCAGCCCCGCGGGACAGGGGGCAGATACGCAGTATTTT
TRBV29-1	-	-	TRBJ2-7	CSVENSYEQYF	TGCAGCGTTGAGAACTCCTACGAGCAGTACTTC
TRBV5-1	TRBD1	-	TRBJ1-4	CASSLVSGGSDEKLFF	TGCGCCAGCAGCTTGGTGTCAGGGGGTAGTGATGAAAAACTGTTTTTT
TRBV4-3	-	once	TRBJ1-6	CASSQDGKGRGSPLHF	TGCGCCAGCAGCCAAGATGGAAAGGGACGGGGTTCACCCCTCCACTTT
TRBV12-3/TRBV12-4	-	-	TRBJ1-1	CASSFTGNTEAFF	TGTGCCAGCAGTTTCACGGGGAACACTGAAGCTTTCTTT
TRBV18	TRBD2	-	TRBJ2-1	CASSRTFLAGGPSSYNEQFF	TGTGCCAGCTCACGCACTTTTCTAGCGGGGGGTCCTAGCTCCTACAATGAGCAGTTCTTC
TRBV12-5	-	-	TRBJ2-7	CASGWAGGGLYEQYF	TGTGCTAGTGGGTGGGCCGGCGGAGGACTCTACGAGCAGTACTTC
TRBV18	-	-	TRBJ1-2	CASSPEGSQLGYTF	TGTGCCAGCTCACCTGAAGGGAGTCAGCTTGGCTACACCTTC
TRBV30	-	once	TRBJ2-3	CAWSNTAQGTQYF	TGTGCCTGGAGTAATACGGCCCAGGGTACGCAGTATTTT
TRBV9	TRBD1	-	TRBJ1-1	CASSATGRTEAFF	TGTGCCAGCAGCGCGACAGGGCGGACTGAAGCTTTCTTT
TRBV3-1/TRBV3-2	-	-	TRBJ2-7	CASSQAVDGNEQYF	TGTGCCAGCAGCCAAGCCGTCGACGGAAATGAGCAGTACTTC
TRBV11-2	TRBD2	-	TRBJ2-7	CASSSRTSGGSQYEQYF	TGTGCCAGCAGCTCCCGGACTAGCGGGGGATCACAATACGAGCAGTACTTC
TRBV12-3/TRBV12-4	-	-	TRBJ1-1	CASSWGANTEAFF	TGTGCCAGCAGTTGGGGGGCCAACACTGAAGCTTTCTTT
TRBV6-6	-	-	TRBJ1-6	CASSHRGSSYNSPLHF	TGTGCCAGCAGTCACCGGGGGAGCTCCTATAATTCACCCCTCCACTTT
TRBV12-5	-	-	TRBJ1-1	CASGLHSVNPEAFF	TGTGCTAGTGGTCTCCACTCCGTGAACCCTGAAGCTTTCTTT
TRBV5-4	-	-	TRBJ2-2	CASSSGWDGELFF	TGTGCCAGCAGCTCCGGATGGGACGGGGAGCTGTTTTTT
TRBV29-1	-	once	TRBJ1-2	CSVVGRMTDGYTF	TGCAGCGTTGTGGGGCGCATGACCGATGGCTACACCTTC
TRBV10-3	-	-	TRBJ2-1	CAISPGGGSAHEQFF	TGTGCCATCAGTCCTGGGGGGGGCTCAGCCCATGAGCAGTTCTTC
TRBV5-1	-	-	TRBJ2-6	CASSLSPGANVLTF	TGCGCCAGCAGCTTGTCTCCTGGGGCCAACGTCCTGACTTTC
TRBV10-3	-	-	TRBJ1-4	CAISGSSATTNEKLFF	TGTGCCATCAGTGGGAGTTCAGCTACAACTAATGAAAAACTGTTTTTT
TRBV6-5	-	-	TRBJ2-1	CASSYSDRNEQFF	TGTGCCAGCAGTTACTCAGACAGAAATGAGCAGTTCTTC
TRBV28	TRBD1	once	TRBJ1-6	CASSSGQHNSPLHF	TGTGCCAGCAGTTCGGGACAGCATAATTCACCCCTCCACTTT
TRBV19	-	-	TRBJ1-5	CASSNWGNQPQHF	TGTGCCAGTAGTAACTGGGGCAATCAGCCCCAGCATTTT
TRBV7-6	-	-	TRBJ1-1	CASSLAGTTEAFF	TGTGCCAGCAGCTTAGCTGGGACCACTGAAGCTTTCTTT
TRBV7-6	-	-	TRBJ1-6	CASSLGGGSPLHF	TGTGCCAGCAGCTTAGGGGGCGGCTCACCCCTCCACTTT
TRBV9	TRBD1	-	TRBJ2-1	CASSVGRQGRHRTNEQFF	TGTGCCAGCAGCGTAGGAAGACAGGGGAGGCATCGTACCAATGAGCAGTTCTTC
TRBV7-2	-	-	TRBJ1-5	CASSLGQRNQPQHF	TGTGCCAGCAGCTTAGGACAGCGGAATCAGCCCCAGCATTTT
TRBV30	-	-	TRBJ1-1	CAWSWGGGTEAFF	TGTGCCTGGAGCTGGGGCGGTGGCACTGAAGCTTTCTTT
TRBV5-1	TRBD2	-	TRBJ2-5	CASKAPSGGQETQYF	TGCGCCAGCAAAGCGCCTAGCGGGGGGCAAGAGACCCAGTACTTC
TRBV4-3	-	once	TRBJ2-2	CASSQDFKQGNVGELFF	TGCGCCAGCAGCCAAGATTTCAAGCAGGGGAACGTCGGGGAGCTGTTTTTT
TRBV28	-	once	TRBJ2-3	CASSQIAVPSTDTQYF	TGTGCCAGCAGTCAAATAGCGGTTCCTAGCACAGATACGCAGTATTTT